This TCR beta chain was captured by sequencing in a study of patients and donors after allogeneic stem cell transplantation. The CDR3 is 13 residues long. The V end was cut by 2 bases, the J end by 5 bases, with 7 bases between. The germline gives CDR1 LNHDA, CDR2 SQIVND (reference sequence). One entry per CDR3 protein results from TCRdb running MiXCR on the RT-PCR reads. The top ten hold 5.5% to 6.5% of the sample, which has roughly 880,000 distinct CDR3 sequences, about a sixth seen once. The sequenced sample consisted of blood, either unsorted or a sorted T cell fraction (not recorded which). The chain links TRBV19 to TRBJ2-1; unclear D gene. The receptor was derived from a human donor who was either an allogeneic HSCT recipient or a stem cell or donor lymphocyte infusion donor (not recorded which). It is not recorded whose cells these are; they may come from a transplant donor. The CDR3 DNA is TGTGCCAGTAGTATACTCTCAAACAATGAGCAGTTCTTC. As protein: CASSILSNNEQFF.